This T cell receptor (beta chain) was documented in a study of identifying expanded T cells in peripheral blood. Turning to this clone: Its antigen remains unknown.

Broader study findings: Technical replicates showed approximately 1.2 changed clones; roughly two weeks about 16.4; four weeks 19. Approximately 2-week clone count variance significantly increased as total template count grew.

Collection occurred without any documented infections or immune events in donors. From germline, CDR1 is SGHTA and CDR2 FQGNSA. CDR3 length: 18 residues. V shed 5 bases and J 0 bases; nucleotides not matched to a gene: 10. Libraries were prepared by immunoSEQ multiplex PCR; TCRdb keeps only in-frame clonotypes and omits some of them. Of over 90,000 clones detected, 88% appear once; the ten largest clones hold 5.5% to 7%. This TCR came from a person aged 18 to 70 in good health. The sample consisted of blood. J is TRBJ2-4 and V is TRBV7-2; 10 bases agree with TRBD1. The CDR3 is CASSRPGQGRVAKNIQYF. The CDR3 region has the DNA TGTGCCAGCAGCCGTCCGGGACAGGGGCGCGTAGCCAAAAACATTCAGTACTTC. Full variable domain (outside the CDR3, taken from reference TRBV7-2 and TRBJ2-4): GAGVSQSPSNKVTEKGKDVELRCDPISGHTALYWYRQSLGQGLEFLIYFQGNSAPDKSGLPSDRFSAERTGGSVSTLTIQRTQQEDSAVYLCASSRPGQGRVAKNIQYFGAGTRLSVL.